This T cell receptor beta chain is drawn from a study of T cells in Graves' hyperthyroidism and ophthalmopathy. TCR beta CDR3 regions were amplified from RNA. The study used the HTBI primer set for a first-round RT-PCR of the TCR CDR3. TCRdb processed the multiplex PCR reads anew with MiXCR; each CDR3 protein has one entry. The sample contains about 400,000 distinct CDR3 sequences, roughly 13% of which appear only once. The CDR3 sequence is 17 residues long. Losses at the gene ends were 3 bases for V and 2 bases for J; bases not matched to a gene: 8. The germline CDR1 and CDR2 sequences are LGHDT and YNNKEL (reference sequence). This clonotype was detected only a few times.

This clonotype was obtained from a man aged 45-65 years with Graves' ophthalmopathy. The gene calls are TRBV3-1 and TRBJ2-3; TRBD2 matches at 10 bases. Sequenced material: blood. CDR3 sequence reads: CASSQAGTSAVTDTQYF. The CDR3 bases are TGTGCCAGCAGCCAGGCCGGGACTAGCGCCGTCACAGATACGCAGTATTTT.